These 23 T cell receptor beta chains share one sample of origin, sequenced in a study of spatial heterogeneity in lung cancer. TCRdb reanalysed the 5' RACE reads using MiXCR and keeps one entry per CDR3 protein. The sample shows under 40,000 distinct CDR3 sequences, approximately 5.5% of them seen only once. Documented time point: sample taken at primary tumor resection. The specimen was PBMCs, collected at surgery. These receptor sequences come from a female donor with early-stage non-small cell lung cancer.

This clonotype came up many times. The chain recombines TRBV5-1 with TRBJ2-7, with 7 bases that match TRBD1. CDR1 is SGHRS and CDR2 is YFSETQ in the germline V gene. The V and J ends lost 4 bases and 5 bases, in that order; junction bases with no gene match: 9. CDR3 size: 14 residues. CDR3 in amino acids: CASSTGIQGNEQYF. The CDR3 coding sequence is TGCGCCAGCAGCACGGGGATACAGGGGAACGAGCAGTACTTC.

With respect to this clonotype: Just one base apart from a much larger clone, this may be a read error. This chain links TRBV7-8 with TRBJ2-5; 8 bases agree with TRBD1. The CDR3 loop spans 13 amino acids. Germline CDR1 is SGHVS and CDR2 is FQNEAQ. The ends lost 3 bases at V and 5 bases at J; junction bases unmatched: 2. CDR3 region: CASSFDRGETQYF. CDR3 bases: TGTGCCAGCAGCTTTGACAGGGGTGAGACCCAGTACTTC. Based on the CDR3 plus reference TRBV7-8 and TRBJ2-5, the full variable domain is GAGVSQSPRYKVAKRGQDVALRCDPISGHVSLFWYQQALGQGPEFLTYFQNEAQLDKSGLPSDRFFAERPEGSVSTLKIQRTQQEDSAVYLCASSFDRGETQYFGPGTRLLVL.

In its sample, this clonotype was seen many times. The chain combines TRBV5-1 with TRBJ1-2; weak D call: TRBD1 (6 bases). The V gene's germline CDR1 is SGHRS and CDR2 YFSETQ. Trimming stripped 5 bases from V and 0 bases from J, with 11 bases between. The CDR3 is made up of 14 amino acids. DNA for the CDR3: TGCGCCAGCAGAGGGGACACAACTAACTATGGCTACACCTTC. It translates to CASRGDTTNYGYTF.

The sample holds a few counts of this clonotype. This rearrangement joins TRBV7-2 to TRBJ2-7, with D possibly matching TRBD1 (6 bases). The CDR3 runs to 15 residues. V lost 4 bases and J lost 6, with 19 bases in between. CDR1 and CDR2 (germline): SGHTA, FQGNSA. This CDR3 is CASSSTGMFSSEQYF. DNA of the CDR3: TGTGCCAGCAGCTCTACAGGGATGTTTAGTAGCGAGCAGTACTTC.

In this sample, this clonotype turned up many times. The CDR3 DNA is TGTGCCAGTAGTATGGTATCGGCGAACACCGGGGAGCTGTTTTTT. Translating gives CASSMVSANTGELFF. This chain links TRBV19 with TRBJ2-2; no firm D call. Germline loops: CDR1 LNHDA, CDR2 SQIVND (reference sequence). Trimming cost V 3 bases and J 0 bases, with 8 bases left between them. The CDR3 is 15 residues long.

The sample holds a few counts of this clonotype. V and J are TRBV12-3 or TRBV12-4 and TRBJ1-2, with D unresolved. CDR3 size: 14 residues. Trimming cost V 5 bases and J 4 bases, with 14 bases left between them. The CDR3 is CASSPLPQLYGYTF. CDR3 coding DNA: TGTGCCAGCAGTCCACTACCCCAGCTCTATGGCTACACCTTC.

There are many counts of this clonotype. This chain connects TRBV28 to TRBJ2-5, with a weak D call TRBD2 (7 bases). This CDR3 comprises 15 residues. Germline loops: CDR1 MDHEN, CDR2 SYDVKM. Between the trimmed V and J ends, which lost 3 bases and 1 base, there was a span of 12 bases. The CDR3 loop is CASSFGGAIQETQYF. Written as DNA, the CDR3 is TGTGCCAGCAGTTTTGGGGGGGCCATCCAAGAGACCCAGTACTTC.

This clonotype was observed many times. This rearrangement joins TRBV9 to TRBJ2-1; D is unclear. There are 15 residues in the CDR3. Germline CDR1 is SGDLS and CDR2 is YYNGEE. V dropped 3 bases and J dropped 4 bases, with 14 bases sitting between them. The CDR3 spells CASSALGRNYNEQFF. The CDR3 DNA reads TGTGCCAGCAGCGCTCTAGGGCGTAATTACAATGAGCAGTTCTTC.

This clonotype occurred many times. The chain has TRBV5-1 and TRBJ2-3, with D possibly being TRBD1 or TRBD2 (5 bases each). Trimming pared 0 bases from V and 0 bases from J, leaving 11 bases between. The germline V gene encodes CDR1 SGHRS and CDR2 YFSETQ. The CDR3 length is 16 residues. The CDR3 DNA follows: TGCGCCAGCAGCTTGGAACCGGGGCGTAGCACAGATACGCAGTATTTT. This codes for CASSLEPGRSTDTQYF.

In this sample, this clonotype turned up many times. This chain uses TRBV27 with TRBJ1-1, with 8 bases identical to TRBD1. The CDR3 spans 13 residues. V lost 4 bases, J lost 6 bases, and 4 bases stayed unmatched. Per the germline V gene, CDR1 is MNHEY and CDR2 is SMNVEV (reference sequence). The CDR3 DNA follows: TGTGCCAGCAGTTCGGACAGGGACCCTGAAGCTTTCTTT. The encoded protein is CASSSDRDPEAFF.

At least ten counts were recorded for this clonotype. This chain connects TRBV6-5 to TRBJ1-2; D not resolved. Germline CDR1 reads MNHEY; CDR2 reads SVGAGI. The CDR3 runs to 8 residues. Trimming removed 4 bases from V and 13 bases from J, with 4 bases in between. The CDR3 nucleotides are TGTGCCAGCAGTTTTCGCACCTTC. As protein: CASSFRTF.

The sample holds many counts of this clonotype. The chain carries TRBV5-1 and TRBJ2-2; the D is unclear. Germline CDR1 is SGHRS and CDR2 is YFSETQ. CDR3 size: 15 residues. Trimming removed 1 base from V and 3 bases from J, with 10 bases in between. In DNA form, the CDR3 reads TGCGCCAGCAGCTTGCAGACCACGGACACCGGGGAGCTGTTTTTT. Protein: CASSLQTTDTGELFF.

This clonotype was detected many times. The chain links TRBV20-1 to TRBJ2-7; TRBD2 agrees at 8 bases. CDR3 length: 14 residues. Germline CDR1 reads DFQATT; CDR2 reads SNEGSKA (reference sequence). V shed 6 bases and J 2 bases; nucleotides not matched to a gene: 9. As DNA, the CDR3 is TGCAGTGCCTTAGGGGGACTAGGGACCTACGAGCAGTACTTC. Translated: CSALGGLGTYEQYF.

This clonotype was recorded at least ten times. This sequence joins TRBV6-5 and TRBJ2-7; D is unresolved. The V and J ends lost 7 bases and 3 bases respectively, with 7 bases between them. CDR3 size: 11 residues. CDR1 is MNHEY, CDR2 SVGAGI, per germline. CDR3 sequence reads: CASKSNYEQYF. CDR3 bases: TGTGCCAGCAAGTCCAACTACGAGCAGTACTTC.

This clonotype has at least ten counts. The rearrangement uses TRBV4-1 and TRBJ1-1; D possibly corresponds to TRBD1 (5 bases). The germline V gene has CDR1 MGHRA and CDR2 YSYEKL. The CDR3 runs to 17 residues. V was trimmed by 2 bases and J by 1 base, leaving 17 bases between them. The CDR3 is CASSQFIAGGRNTEAFF. The CDR3, as DNA: TGCGCCAGCAGCCAATTCATAGCGGGGGGGAGGAACACTGAAGCTTTCTTT.

This clonotype was seen repeatedly, ten times or more. V is TRBV27 and J is TRBJ2-3; D call uncertain. Trimming pared 5 bases from V and 1 base from J, leaving 7 bases between. The CDR3 runs 13 residues. Germline V gives CDR1 MNHEY, CDR2 SMNVEV (reference sequence). The CDR3 spells CASSDAGTDTQYF. DNA for the CDR3: TGTGCCAGCAGTGACGCGGGCACAGATACGCAGTATTTT.

This clonotype was seen repeatedly, ten times or more. The chain has TRBV2 and TRBJ2-1; 12 nucleotides align to TRBD2. Unmatched junction bases numbered 8, after V lost 5 bases and J lost 9 bases. This CDR3 is 15 amino acids long. Germline CDR1 SNHLY, CDR2 FYNNEI. CDR3 in amino acids: CASSLLAGGRGEQFF. The CDR3 DNA sequence: TGTGCCAGCAGTCTTCTAGCGGGGGGGAGAGGTGAGCAGTTCTTC.

This clonotype was picked up a small number of times. The gene calls are TRBV6-5 and TRBJ2-7; 8 nucleotides line up with TRBD1. With V trimmed by 6 bases and J by 0 bases, 7 bases remained unmatched. This CDR3 is built from 15 residues. Germline assignment: CDR1 MNHEY and CDR2 SVGAGI. In DNA, the CDR3 is TGTGCCAGCAGATTGACAGGGGAGAGCTCCTACGAGCAGTACTTC. It encodes CASRLTGESSYEQYF.

This clonotype occurred many times. This rearrangement joins TRBV9 to TRBJ2-2, with TRBD2 matching 7 bases. The J segment lost 8 bases and the V segment lost 4 bases, leaving 11 bases of the junction unmatched. The CDR3 sequence is 15 residues long. Germline assignment: CDR1 SGDLS and CDR2 YYNGEE. CDR3 DNA: TGTGCCAGCAGCCCCTCACCCCTACTAGCGGGGGAGCTGTTTTTT. This encodes CASSPSPLLAGELFF.

This clonotype was observed a handful of times. The chain is built from TRBV6-4 and TRBJ1-6; tentative D call: TRBD1 (5 bases). V was clipped by 7 bases and J by 2 bases, with 15 bases between them. Germline V gives CDR1 MRHNA, CDR2 SNTAGT. The CDR3 covers 16 residues. This chain's CDR3 is CASTPIETAYNSPLHF. The CDR3 region has the DNA TGTGCCAGCACTCCAATCGAGACAGCCTATAATTCACCCCTCCACTTT.

CDR3 residues: CSASERSNSVRTEAFF. The CDR3, as DNA: TGCAGTGCTAGCGAGAGGTCTAATTCGGTTCGTACTGAAGCTTTCTTT. This sequence joins TRBV20-1 and TRBJ1-1; no clear D gene. The CDR3 covers 16 residues. V gave up 3 bases and J gave up 5 bases, with 22 bases separating them. In germline, CDR1 is DFQATT, CDR2 SNEGSKA (reference sequence).

The chain has TRBV15 and TRBJ2-3; the match to TRBD1 covers 8 bases. Germline loops: CDR1 LNHNV, CDR2 YYDKDF (reference sequence). J lost 0 bases, V lost 3 bases, and 5 bases had no gene match. The CDR3 is made up of 16 amino acids. CDR3 nucleotide sequence: TGTGCCACCAGCAGGCAAAGGACAGGGAGCACAGATACGCAGTATTTT. Protein sequence: CATSRQRTGSTDTQYF.

This clonotype was seen repeatedly, ten times or more. This rearrangement joins TRBV5-1 to TRBJ1-2; TRBD1 matches 7 bases. Germline assignment: CDR1 SGHRS and CDR2 YFSETQ. With V trimmed by 0 bases and J by 8 bases, 10 bases remained unmatched. The length of the CDR3 is 15 residues. Here the CDR3 reads CASSLGRQGQGGYTF. The CDR3, as DNA: TGCGCCAGCAGCTTGGGACGACAGGGCCAAGGGGGCTACACCTTC.